One T cell receptor (beta chain) is described in this entry. Trimming removed 5 bases from V and 5 bases from J, with 12 bases in between. This CDR3 comprises 12 residues. Germline V gives CDR1 DFQATT, CDR2 SNEGSKA (reference sequence). The data belong to a study of blood T cells in healthy people across ages. The use of a sample-barcoded 5' primer and a J-beta primer mix characterized a second PCR of about 6 to 11 cycles. MiXCR was run by TCRdb on the 5' RACE reads, yielding one entry per CDR3 protein. Among more than 700,000 distinct CDR3 sequences listed, roughly 50% were seen once. The sequence derives from a man at least 80 years old in good health. The V and J genes are TRBV20-1 and TRBJ2-5, with a tentative D call TRBD1 (6 bases). Sequenced: blood. The CDR3 is CSAGRQAETQYF. CDR3 DNA sequence: TGCAGTGCTGGGCGACAGGCCGAGACCCAGTACTTC.